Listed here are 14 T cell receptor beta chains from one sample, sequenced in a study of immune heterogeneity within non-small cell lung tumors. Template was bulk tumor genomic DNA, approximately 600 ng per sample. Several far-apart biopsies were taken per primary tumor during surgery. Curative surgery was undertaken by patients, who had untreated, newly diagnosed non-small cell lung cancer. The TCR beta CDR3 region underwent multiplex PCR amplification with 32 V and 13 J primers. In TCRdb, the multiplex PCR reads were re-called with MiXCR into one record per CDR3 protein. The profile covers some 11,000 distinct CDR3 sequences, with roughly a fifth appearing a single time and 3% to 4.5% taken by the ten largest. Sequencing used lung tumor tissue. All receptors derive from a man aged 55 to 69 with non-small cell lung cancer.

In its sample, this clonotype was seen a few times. DNA of the CDR3: TGCGCCAGCTCAAACGGGGACAGGGCCTCTGGGGCCAACGTCCTGACTTTC. Translated, it gives CASSNGDRASGANVLTF. The chain recombines TRBV5-1 with TRBJ2-6; 9 bases map to TRBD1. CDR3 size: 17 residues. The V gene's germline CDR1 is SGHRS and CDR2 YFSETQ. V dropped 7 bases and J dropped 0; count of bases not matched to a gene: 8.

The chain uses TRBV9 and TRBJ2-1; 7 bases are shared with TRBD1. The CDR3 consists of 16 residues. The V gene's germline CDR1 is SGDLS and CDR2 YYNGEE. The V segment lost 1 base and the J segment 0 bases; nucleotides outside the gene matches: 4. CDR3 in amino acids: CASSVRQGSSYNEQFF. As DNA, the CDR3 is TGTGCCAGCAGCGTACGACAGGGTAGCTCCTACAATGAGCAGTTCTTC.

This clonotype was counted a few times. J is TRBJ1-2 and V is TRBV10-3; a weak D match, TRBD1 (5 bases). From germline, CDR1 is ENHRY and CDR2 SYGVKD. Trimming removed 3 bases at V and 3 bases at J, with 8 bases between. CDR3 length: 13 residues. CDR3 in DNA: TGTGCCATCAGTGAAGGGACGGACTATGGCTACACCTTC. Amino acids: CAISEGTDYGYTF.

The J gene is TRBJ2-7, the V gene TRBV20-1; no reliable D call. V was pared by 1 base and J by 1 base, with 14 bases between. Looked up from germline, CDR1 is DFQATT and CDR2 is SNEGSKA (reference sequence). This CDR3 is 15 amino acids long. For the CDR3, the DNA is TGCAGTGCTAGAGGTTCGGATCTTGCTTCCTACGAGCAGTACTTC. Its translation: CSARGSDLASYEQYF.

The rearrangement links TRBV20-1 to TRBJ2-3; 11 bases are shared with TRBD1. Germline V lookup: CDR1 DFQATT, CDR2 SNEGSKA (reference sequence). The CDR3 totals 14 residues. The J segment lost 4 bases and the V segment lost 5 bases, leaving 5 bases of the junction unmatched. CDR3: CSAAGTGGSDTQYF. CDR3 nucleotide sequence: TGCAGTGCTGCCGGGACAGGGGGTTCAGATACGCAGTATTTT.

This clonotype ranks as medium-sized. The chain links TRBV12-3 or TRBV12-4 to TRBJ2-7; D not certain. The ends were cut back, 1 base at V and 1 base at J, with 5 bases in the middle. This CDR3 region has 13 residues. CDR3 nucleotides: TGTGCCAGCAGTTTAGGGGTTTCCTACGAGCAGTACTTC. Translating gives CASSLGVSYEQYF.

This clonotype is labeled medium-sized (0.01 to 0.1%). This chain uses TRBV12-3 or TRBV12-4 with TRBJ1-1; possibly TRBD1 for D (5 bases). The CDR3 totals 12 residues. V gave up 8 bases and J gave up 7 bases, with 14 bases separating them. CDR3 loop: CASGQDMVEAFF. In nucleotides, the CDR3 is TGTGCCAGCGGCCAGGACATGGTTGAAGCTTTCTTT.

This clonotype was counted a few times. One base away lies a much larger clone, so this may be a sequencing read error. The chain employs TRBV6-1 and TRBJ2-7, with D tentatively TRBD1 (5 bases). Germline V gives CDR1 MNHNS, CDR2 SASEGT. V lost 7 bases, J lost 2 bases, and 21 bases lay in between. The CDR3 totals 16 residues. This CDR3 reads CASTRSRVSLTYEQYF. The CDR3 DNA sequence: TGTGCCAGCACCCGTTCCAGGGTAAGTCTGACCTACGAGCAGTACTTC.

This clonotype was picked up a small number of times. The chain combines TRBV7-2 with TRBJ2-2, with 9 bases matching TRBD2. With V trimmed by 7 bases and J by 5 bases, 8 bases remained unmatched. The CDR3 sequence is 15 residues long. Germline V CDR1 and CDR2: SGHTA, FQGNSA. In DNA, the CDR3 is TGTGCCAGCAAGGGTAGCGGGAGAAAGACCGGGGAGCTGTTTTTT. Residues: CASKGSGRKTGELFF.

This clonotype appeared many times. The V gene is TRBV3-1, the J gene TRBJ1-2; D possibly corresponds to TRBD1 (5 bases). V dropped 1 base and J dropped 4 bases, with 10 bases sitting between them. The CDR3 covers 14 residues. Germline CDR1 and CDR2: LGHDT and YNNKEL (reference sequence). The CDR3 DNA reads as TGTGCCAGCAGCCAAGCCAGGACACTCTATGGCTACACCTTC. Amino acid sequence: CASSQARTLYGYTF.

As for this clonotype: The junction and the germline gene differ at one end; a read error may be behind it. The CDR3 DNA is TGTGCCAGCGGTTTGCTTGCAACTAATGAAAAACTGTTGTTT. This gives the protein CASGLLATNEKLLF. The J gene is TRBJ1-4, the V gene TRBV5-6; D unresolved. The germline V gene has CDR1 SGHDT and CDR2 YYEEEE. This CDR3 region has 14 residues.

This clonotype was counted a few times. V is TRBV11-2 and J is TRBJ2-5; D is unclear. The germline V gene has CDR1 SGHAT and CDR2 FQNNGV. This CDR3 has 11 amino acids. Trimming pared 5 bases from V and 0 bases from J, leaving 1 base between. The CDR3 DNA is TGTGCCAGCAGCAACCAAGAGACCCAGTACTTC. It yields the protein CASSNQETQYF.

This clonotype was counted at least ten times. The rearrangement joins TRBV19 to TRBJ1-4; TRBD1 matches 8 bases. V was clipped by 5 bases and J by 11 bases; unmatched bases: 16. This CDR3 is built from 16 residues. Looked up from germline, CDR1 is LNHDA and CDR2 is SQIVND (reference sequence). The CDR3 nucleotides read TGTGCCAGTAGTCCCTCCTCGGGACAGGCATTGGGGAAACTGTTTTTT. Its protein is CASSPSSGQALGKLFF.

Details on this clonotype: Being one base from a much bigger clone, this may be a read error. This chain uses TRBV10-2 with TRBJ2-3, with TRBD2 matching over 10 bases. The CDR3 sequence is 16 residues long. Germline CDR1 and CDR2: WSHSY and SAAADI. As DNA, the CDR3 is TGCGCCAGCAGTTCCGCTCTAGCGGGGGACACAGATAAGCAGTATTTT. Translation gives CASSSALAGDTDKQYF.